The clone carrying this T cell receptor (beta chain) was recorded a few times. What it binds is not known. This entry comes from a study of blood T cells in healthy people across ages. Researchers collected 7.5 to 10 milliliters of peripheral blood from every single donor. Each sample provided at least 6 micrograms of extracted total RNA. Study-level findings and limits: Significant beta diversity loss was already apparent by age roughly 44, declining roughly linearly. Among long-lived donors, naive CD4+ cells were more numerous and diversity higher than in aged donors.

The second PCR ran about 6 to 11 cycles with a sample-barcoded 5' primer and J-beta primers. Using its own MiXCR run on the 5' RACE reads, TCRdb lists one record per CDR3 protein. This sample has approximately 820,000 distinct CDR3 sequences, with under 55% found just once. CDR1 MGHRA and CDR2 YSYEKL come from the germline V gene. Trimming stripped 5 bases from V and 0 bases from J, with 11 bases between. The CDR3 has 15 amino acids. The chain employs TRBV4-1 and TRBJ2-1; the D is unclear. This clonotype was sampled from a man aged 55 to 70 in good health. The sequenced sample was blood. This CDR3 reads CASSSTRSSYNEQFF. The CDR3 nucleotides read TGCGCCAGCAGCTCCACAAGGAGCTCCTACAATGAGCAGTTCTTC.